The 27 T cell receptor beta chains presented below share a single source sample, sequenced in a study of blood T cell repertoires in COVID-19. The table came from immunoSEQ multiplex PCR; TCRdb's copy has only in-frame clones and leaves some out. The sample lists over 200,000 clones, 80% to 85% seen once, with 5.1% in the top ten. What was sequenced was peripheral blood. The receptors here all came from a human donor in a cohort sampled during active COVID-19.

The rearrangement joins TRBV7-9 to TRBJ1-4; TRBD1 might be the D (6 bases). Between the trimmed V and J ends, which lost 5 bases and 4 bases, there was a span of 17 bases. The CDR3 extends over 16 amino acids. Germline values: CDR1 SEHNR, CDR2 FQNEAQ (reference sequence). DNA for the CDR3: TGTGCCAGCAGCCCACGACAGGAGAGTATTAATGAAAAACTGTTTTTT. Encoded protein: CASSPRQESINEKLFF.

This CDR3 is CAWSGDSGYSYNEQFF. CDR3 sequence (DNA): TGTGCCTGGAGTGGGGACAGCGGTTACTCCTACAATGAGCAGTTCTTC. The chain uses TRBV30 and TRBJ2-1, with 7 positions matching TRBD1. Germline V gives CDR1 GTSNPN, CDR2 SVGIG (reference sequence). V lost 1 base and J lost 0; bases outside the gene matches: 6. The CDR3 totals 16 residues.

The chain combines TRBV7-2 with TRBJ2-7, with TRBD2 matching 7 bases. The CDR3 is made up of 16 amino acids. V shed 1 base, J shed 2 bases, and the junction held 8 bases outside the gene matches. Germline lookup yields CDR1 SGHTA and CDR2 FQGNSA. The CDR3 nucleotides read TGTGCCAGCAGCTTAGGAGGTCTAGCGGTCCCCTACGAGCAGTACTTC. Translation gives CASSLGGLAVPYEQYF.

J is TRBJ2-1 and V is TRBV28; 14 bases are a match to TRBD2. This CDR3 spans 16 amino acids. The germline CDR1 and CDR2 sequences are MDHEN and SYDVKM. J gave up 7 bases and V 6 bases, and 8 bases lay outside the gene matches. The CDR3 DNA follows: TGTGCCAGCAGGTTGGGACTAGCGGGAGTGTGGAATGAGCAGTTCTTC. Amino acids: CASRLGLAGVWNEQFF.

This chain connects TRBV6-5 to TRBJ2-2, with TRBD2 matching 12 bases. Germline trimming cut 3 bases from V and 4 bases from J; bases unmatched to any gene: 3. The V gene's germline CDR1 is MNHEY and CDR2 SVGAGI. CDR3 length: 16 residues. The CDR3 spells CASSYALAGGTGELFF. The DNA of the CDR3 is TGTGCCAGCAGTTATGCACTAGCGGGGGGCACCGGGGAGCTGTTTTTT.

In this sample, this clone turned up once. This sequence joins TRBV9 and TRBJ2-2, with TRBD2 identical over 10 bases. Germline V lookup: CDR1 SGDLS, CDR2 YYNGEE. The V gene end was trimmed by 3 bases and the J gene end by 4 bases; junction bases not matched to a gene: 6. This CDR3 is 16 amino acids long. DNA of the CDR3: TGTGCCAGCAGCGCCCTAGCGGGAGTGGGCACCGGGGAGCTGTTTTTT. Translating it yields CASSALAGVGTGELFF.

The chain is built from TRBV5-6 and TRBJ2-7, with 7 bases identical to TRBD1. Germline loops: CDR1 SGHDT, CDR2 YYEEEE. The CDR3 contains 15 residues. V was clipped by 0 bases and J by 4 bases; unmatched bases: 7. CDR3 loop: CASSLAGQFLYEQYF. DNA for the CDR3: TGTGCCAGCAGCTTGGCGGGACAGTTCCTTTACGAGCAGTACTTC.

This clone turned up a few times. The chain recombines TRBV4-1 with TRBJ2-2, with 7 bases matching TRBD2. Trimming cost V 0 bases and J 6 bases; bases outside gene matches: 7. The germline gives CDR1 MGHRA, CDR2 YSYEKL. The CDR3 spans 16 residues. The DNA for the CDR3 is TGCGCCAGCAGCCAAGATCGGACTAGTCGTCCCGGGGAGCTGTTTTTT. Its translation is CASSQDRTSRPGELFF.

V gene TRBV30 combines with J gene TRBJ2-7; 10 positions match TRBD1. The trim removed 1 base at V and 1 base at J, leaving 10 bases unmatched. CDR3 length: 17 amino acids. Germline loops: CDR1 GTSNPN, CDR2 SVGIG (reference sequence). The CDR3 DNA sequence: TGTGCCTGGAGTGGTCAAAGTAAGGGACAGGGGTCCTACGAGCAGTACTTC. It is translated as CAWSGQSKGQGSYEQYF.

V usage is TRBV28 and J usage is TRBJ1-3; D remains unclear. V was shortened by 5 bases and J by 0 bases, with 17 bases between the two germline ends. The CDR3 spans 17 residues. Per germline, CDR1 MDHEN and CDR2 SYDVKM. The CDR3 spells CASSPLDSTSSGNTIYF. For the CDR3, the DNA is TGTGCCAGCAGTCCCCTGGACTCAACTAGCTCTGGAAACACCATATATTTT. Based on the CDR3 plus reference TRBV28 and TRBJ1-3, the full variable domain is DVKVTQSSRYLVKRTGEKVFLECVQDMDHENMFWYRQDPGLGLRLIYFSYDVKMKEKGDIPEGYSVSREKKERFSLILESASTNQTSMYLCASSPLDSTSSGNTIYFGEGSWLTVV.

This clone occurred a few times. The genes are TRBV18 and TRBJ2-6, with D tentatively TRBD2 (6 bases). With 8 bases removed from V and 1 base from J, the gap between germline ends came to 6 bases. Germline CDR1 is KGHSH and CDR2 is LQKENI. CDR3 length: 13 residues. CDR3 loop: CASGGSGANVLTF. The CDR3 DNA is TGTGCCAGCGGAGGGTCTGGGGCCAACGTCCTGACTTTC.

In the case of this clone: The sample contains more than one DNA sequence encoding this CDR3. This sequence joins TRBV12-3 or TRBV12-4 and TRBJ1-1; D uncertain. V was shortened by 2 bases and J by 2 bases, with 6 bases between the two germline ends. CDR3 length: 13 residues. The CDR3 sequence is CASSLRGNTEAFF. Here the CDR3 DNA reads TGTGCCAGCAGTTTACGCGGTAACACTGAAGCTTTCTTT.

The rearrangement links TRBV24-1 to TRBJ2-3; the match to TRBD2 covers 15 bases. Trimming removed 5 bases from V and 3 bases from J; junction bases left unmatched: 14. Germline values: CDR1 KGHDR, CDR2 SFDVKD. The CDR3 extends over 20 amino acids. The CDR3 region has the DNA TGTGCCACCAGTGTTCCGGGACTAGCGGGAGGATGGGGCATTACAGATACGCAGTATTTT. Translation gives CATSVPGLAGGWGITDTQYF.

The chain recombines TRBV9 with TRBJ2-7; 11 nucleotides match TRBD2. The germline CDR1 and CDR2 sequences are SGDLS and YYNGEE. V lost 4 bases and J lost 3; bases outside the gene matches: 6. The CDR3 contains 15 residues. In DNA form, the CDR3 reads TGTGCCAGCAGCCCGACTAGCGGGGAGGGCTACGAGCAGTACTTC. Translated: CASSPTSGEGYEQYF.

This clone came up once. This chain connects TRBV7-2 to TRBJ2-7, with 7 bases matching TRBD2. The germline CDR1 and CDR2 sequences are SGHTA and FQGNSA. This CDR3 has 16 amino acids. V was clipped by 5 bases and J by 4 bases; unmatched bases: 14. CDR3: CASSLVGGETIYEQYF. In DNA form, the CDR3 reads TGTGCCAGCAGCCTCGTGGGGGGGGAAACCATTTACGAGCAGTACTTC.

The chain joins TRBV28 to TRBJ2-7; D gene ambiguous. Germline V lookup: CDR1 MDHEN, CDR2 SYDVKM. With 5 bases removed from V and 2 bases from J, the gap between germline ends came to 13 bases. The CDR3 extends over 14 amino acids. The CDR3 spells CASSLSGSPYEQYF. The CDR3 DNA sequence: TGTGCCAGCAGTCTCTCCGGGTCCCCCTACGAGCAGTACTTC.

This clone was picked up a small number of times. This chain uses TRBV4-3 with TRBJ2-2, with D hard to call. Trimming shortened V by 3 bases and J by 4 bases, and 9 bases separated the two germline ends. Germline CDR1 is LGHNA and CDR2 is YSLEER. The CDR3 has 14 amino acids. This CDR3 reads CASSQGWATGELFF. The DNA for the CDR3 is TGCGCCAGCAGCCAGGGCTGGGCCACCGGGGAGCTGTTTTTT.

This clone was observed a handful of times. The chain recombines TRBV9 with TRBJ1-1; D is possibly TRBD1 (6 bases). CDR3 length: 15 amino acids. Germline loops: CDR1 SGDLS, CDR2 YYNGEE. Trimming took 2 bases from V and 4 from J, leaving 15 bases between them. The CDR3 coding sequence is TGTGCCAGCAGCGTCAAAGACGGGGGGCTCACTGAAGCTTTCTTT. Translating gives CASSVKDGGLTEAFF.

CDR3 coding DNA: TGTGCCAGCAGTCTGCTAGCGGCGAACACCGGGGAGCTGTTTTTT. Protein sequence: CASSLLAANTGELFF. The J gene is TRBJ2-2, the V gene TRBV2; TRBD2 agrees at 7 bases. Germline V gene lookup returns CDR1 SNHLY and CDR2 FYNNEI. The length of the CDR3 is 15 residues. The J segment lost 0 bases and the V segment lost 5 bases, leaving 3 bases of the junction unmatched.

This clone was seen once. The V gene is TRBV24-1, the J gene TRBJ1-1, with 9 bases identical to TRBD1. The V and J ends lost 4 bases and 5 bases, in that order; junction bases with no gene match: 1. Germline CDR1 KGHDR, CDR2 SFDVKD. The CDR3 contains 13 residues. CDR3 nucleotide sequence: TGTGCCACCAGTGAGACAGGGGGAACTGAAGCTTTCTTT. It encodes CATSETGGTEAFF.

The J gene is TRBJ1-2, the V gene TRBV4-3, with 8 bases identical to TRBD1. Germline trimming cut 4 bases from V and 7 bases from J; bases unmatched to any gene: 5. The CDR3 runs to 13 residues. Germline V gives CDR1 LGHNA, CDR2 YSLEER. The chain's CDR3 is CASSPQGAGGYTF. The DNA for the CDR3 is TGCGCCAGCAGCCCTCAGGGGGCGGGTGGCTACACCTTC.

This clone has just a few counts. The chain is built from TRBV27 and TRBJ2-1; possible D gene TRBD2, 5 bases. Trimming stripped 3 bases from V and 2 bases from J, with 11 bases between. Germline assignment: CDR1 MNHEY and CDR2 SMNVEV (reference sequence). The CDR3 is 15 residues long. The CDR3 loop reads CASSLEDGPYNEQFF. CDR3 sequence (DNA): TGTGCCAGCAGTTTGGAGGACGGCCCCTACAATGAGCAGTTCTTC.

The chain combines TRBV27 with TRBJ2-6, with D unresolved. Germline V CDR1 and CDR2: MNHEY, SMNVEV (reference sequence). V lost 3 bases and J lost 5, with 11 bases in between. CDR3 length: 15 residues. The CDR3 nucleotides read TGTGCCAGCAGTTTGAGACTGACCAGGGCCAACGTCCTGACTTTC. This encodes CASSLRLTRANVLTF.

The gene calls are TRBV10-3 and TRBJ2-1; 10 positions agree with TRBD1. The V gene end was trimmed by 3 bases and the J gene end by 4 bases; junction bases not matched to a gene: 6. The germline V gene encodes CDR1 ENHRY and CDR2 SYGVKD. CDR3 size: 16 residues. CDR3 amino acids: CAISDRTGGRYNEQFF. CDR3 DNA: TGTGCCATCAGTGACCGGACAGGGGGTCGTTACAATGAGCAGTTCTTC.

In this sample, this clone turned up once. The V call is TRBV6-6, the J call TRBJ2-5; 10 bases line up with TRBD2. CDR1 is MNHNY, CDR2 SVGAGI, per germline (reference sequence). This CDR3 has 15 amino acids. The junction had 10 bases not matched to a gene; V was cut back by 7 bases and J by 5 bases. CDR3 nucleotide sequence: TGTGCCAGCACCCCCTGGGCTAGCGGGAGTGAGACCCAGTACTTC. It encodes CASTPWASGSETQYF.

This chain uses TRBV18 with TRBJ1-1; D perhaps matches TRBD1 (6 bases). The CDR3 has 13 residues. Looked up from germline, CDR1 is KGHSH and CDR2 is LQKENI. The V end lost 3 bases, the J end lost 3 bases, and 8 bases lay between the germline ends. This CDR3 is CASSPDSYTEAFF. CDR3 nucleotide sequence: TGTGCCAGCTCACCGGACAGTTACACTGAAGCTTTCTTT.

The V call is TRBV5-5, the J call TRBJ1-5, with 7 bases lining up with TRBD1. Per germline, CDR1 SGHKS and CDR2 YYEKEE (reference sequence). The CDR3 has 16 amino acids. V was pared by 2 bases and J by 6 bases, with 11 bases of the junction left unmatched. The CDR3 DNA is TGTGCCAGCAGCTTTCTGCCCGGGACAGCTGGTCAGCCCCAGCATTTT. Its protein product is CASSFLPGTAGQPQHF.